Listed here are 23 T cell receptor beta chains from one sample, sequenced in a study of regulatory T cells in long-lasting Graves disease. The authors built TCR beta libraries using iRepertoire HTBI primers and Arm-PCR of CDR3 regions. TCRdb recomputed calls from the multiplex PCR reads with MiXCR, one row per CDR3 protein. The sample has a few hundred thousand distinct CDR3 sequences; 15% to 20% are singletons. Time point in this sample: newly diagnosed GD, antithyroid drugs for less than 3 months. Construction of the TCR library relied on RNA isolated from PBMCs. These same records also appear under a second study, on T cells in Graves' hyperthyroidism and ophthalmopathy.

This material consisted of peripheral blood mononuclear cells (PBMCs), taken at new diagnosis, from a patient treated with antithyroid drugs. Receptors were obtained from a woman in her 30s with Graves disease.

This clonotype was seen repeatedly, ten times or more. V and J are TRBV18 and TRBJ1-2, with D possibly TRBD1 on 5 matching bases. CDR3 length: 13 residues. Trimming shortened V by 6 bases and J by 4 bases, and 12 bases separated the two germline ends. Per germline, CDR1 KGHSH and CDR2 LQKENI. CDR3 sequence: CASSGGDGYGYTF. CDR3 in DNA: TGTGCCAGCTCGGGCGGGGACGGCTATGGCTACACCTTC.

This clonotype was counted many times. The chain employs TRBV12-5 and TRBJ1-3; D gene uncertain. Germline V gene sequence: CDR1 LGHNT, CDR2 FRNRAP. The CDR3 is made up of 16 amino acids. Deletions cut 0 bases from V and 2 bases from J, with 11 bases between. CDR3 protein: CASGLVLTDTGNTIYF. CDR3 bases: TGTGCTAGTGGTTTGGTACTTACGGATACTGGAAACACCATATATTTT.

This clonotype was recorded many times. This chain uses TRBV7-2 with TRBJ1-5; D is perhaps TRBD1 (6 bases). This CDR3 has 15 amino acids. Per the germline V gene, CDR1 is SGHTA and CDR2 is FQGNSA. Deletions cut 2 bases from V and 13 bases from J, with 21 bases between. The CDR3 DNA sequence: TGTGCCAGCAGCTTACTAAGGGGGGGGGCATTGGCGCAGCATTTT. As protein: CASSLLRGGALAQHF.

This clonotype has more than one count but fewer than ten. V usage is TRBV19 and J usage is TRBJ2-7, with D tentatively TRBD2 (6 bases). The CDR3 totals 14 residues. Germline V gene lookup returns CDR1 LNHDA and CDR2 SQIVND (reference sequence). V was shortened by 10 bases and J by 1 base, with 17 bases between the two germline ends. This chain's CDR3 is CATASYGSSYEQYF. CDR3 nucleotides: TGTGCCACCGCCTCCTACGGGAGTTCCTACGAGCAGTACTTC. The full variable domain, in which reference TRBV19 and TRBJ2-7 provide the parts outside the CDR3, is DGGITQSPKYLFRKEGQNVTLSCEQNLNHDAMYWYRQDPGQGLRLIYYSQIVNDFQKGDIAEGYSVSREKKESFPLTVTSAQKNPTAFYLCATASYGSSYEQYFGPGTRLTVT.

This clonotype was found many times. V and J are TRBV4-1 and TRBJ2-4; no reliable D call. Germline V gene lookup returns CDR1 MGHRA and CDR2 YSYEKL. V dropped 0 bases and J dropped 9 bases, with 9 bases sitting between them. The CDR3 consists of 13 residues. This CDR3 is CASSQENLSIQYF. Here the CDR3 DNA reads TGCGCCAGCAGCCAAGAGAACCTATCCATTCAGTACTTC.

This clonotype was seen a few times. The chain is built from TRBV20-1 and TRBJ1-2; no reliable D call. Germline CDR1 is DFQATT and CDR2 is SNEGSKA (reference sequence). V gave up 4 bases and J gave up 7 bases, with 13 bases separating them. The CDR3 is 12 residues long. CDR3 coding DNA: TGCAGTGCTAACACTTGGGGTTTTGGCTACACCTTC. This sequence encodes CSANTWGFGYTF.

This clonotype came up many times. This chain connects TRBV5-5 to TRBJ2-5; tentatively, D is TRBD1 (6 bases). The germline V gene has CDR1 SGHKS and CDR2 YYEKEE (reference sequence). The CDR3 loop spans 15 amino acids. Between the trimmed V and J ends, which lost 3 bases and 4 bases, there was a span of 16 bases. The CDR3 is CASSYQGSAGETQYF. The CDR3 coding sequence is TGTGCCAGCAGCTATCAGGGGAGCGCGGGAGAGACCCAGTACTTC. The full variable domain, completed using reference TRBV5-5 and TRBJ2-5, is DAGVTQSPTHLIKTRGQQVTLRCSPISGHKSVSWYQQVLGQGPQFIFQYYEKEERGRGNFPDRFSARQFPNYSSELNVNALLLGDSALYLCASSYQGSAGETQYFGPGTRLLVL.

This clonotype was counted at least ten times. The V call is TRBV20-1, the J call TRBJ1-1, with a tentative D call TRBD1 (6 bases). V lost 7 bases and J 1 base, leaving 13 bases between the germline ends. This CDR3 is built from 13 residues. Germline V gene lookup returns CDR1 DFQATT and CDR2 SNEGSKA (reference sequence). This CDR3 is CSVTQGTNTEAFF. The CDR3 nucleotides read TGCAGTGTCACGCAGGGGACGAACACTGAAGCTTTCTTT.

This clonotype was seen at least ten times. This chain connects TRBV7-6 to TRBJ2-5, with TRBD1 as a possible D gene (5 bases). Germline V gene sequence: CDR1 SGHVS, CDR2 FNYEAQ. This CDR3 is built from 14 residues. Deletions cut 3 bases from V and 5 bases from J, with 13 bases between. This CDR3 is CASSFSGFGETQYF. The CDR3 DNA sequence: TGTGCCAGCAGCTTTTCAGGGTTCGGGGAGACCCAGTACTTC.

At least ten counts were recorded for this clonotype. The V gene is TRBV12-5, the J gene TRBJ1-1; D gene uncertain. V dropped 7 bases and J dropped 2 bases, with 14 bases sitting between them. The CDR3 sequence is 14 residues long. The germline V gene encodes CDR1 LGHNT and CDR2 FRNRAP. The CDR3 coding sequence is TGTGCTAGTGCCCCGAGCATCCTCAACACTGAAGCTTTCTTT. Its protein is CASAPSILNTEAFF.

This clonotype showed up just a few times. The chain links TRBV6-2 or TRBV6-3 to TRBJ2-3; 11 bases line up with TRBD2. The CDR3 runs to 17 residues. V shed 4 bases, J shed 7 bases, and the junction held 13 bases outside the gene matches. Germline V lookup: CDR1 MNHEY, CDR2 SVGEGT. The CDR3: CASSSLRVAGGPNTQYF. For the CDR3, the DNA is TGTGCCAGCAGTTCCCTGCGGGTAGCGGGGGGGCCAAATACGCAGTATTTT.

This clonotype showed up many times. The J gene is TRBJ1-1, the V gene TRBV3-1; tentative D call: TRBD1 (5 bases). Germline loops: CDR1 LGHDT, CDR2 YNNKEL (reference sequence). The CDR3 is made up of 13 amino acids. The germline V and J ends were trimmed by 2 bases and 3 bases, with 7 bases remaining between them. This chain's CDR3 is CASSQLGDTEAFF. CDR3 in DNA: TGTGCCAGCAGCCAACTGGGGGACACTGAAGCTTTCTTT. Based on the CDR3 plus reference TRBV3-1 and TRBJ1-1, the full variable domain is DTAVSQTPKYLVTQMGNDKSIKCEQNLGHDTMYWYKQDSKKFLKIMFSYNNKELIINETVPNRFSPKSPDKAHLNLHINSLELGDSAVYFCASSQLGDTEAFFGQGTRLTVV.

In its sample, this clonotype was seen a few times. CDR3 amino acids: CASSQARGSYEQYF. The CDR3 DNA follows: TGTGCCAGCAGCCAAGCTCGGGGATCCTACGAGCAGTACTTC. The genes are TRBV14 and TRBJ2-7, with D possibly being TRBD2 (5 bases). Germline V gene sequence: CDR1 SGHDN, CDR2 FVKESK. V lost 1 base and J 1 base, leaving 8 bases between the germline ends. This CDR3 is built from 14 residues.

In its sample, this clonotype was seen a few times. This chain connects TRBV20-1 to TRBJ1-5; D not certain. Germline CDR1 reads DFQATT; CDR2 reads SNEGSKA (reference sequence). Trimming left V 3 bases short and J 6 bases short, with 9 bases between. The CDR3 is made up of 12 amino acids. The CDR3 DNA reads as TGCAGTGCTAGGTTCCGGGGTCAGCCCCAGCATTTT. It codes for CSARFRGQPQHF.

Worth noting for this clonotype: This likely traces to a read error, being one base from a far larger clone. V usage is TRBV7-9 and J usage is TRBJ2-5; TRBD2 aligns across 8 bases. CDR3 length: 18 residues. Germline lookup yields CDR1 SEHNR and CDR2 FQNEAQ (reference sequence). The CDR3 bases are TGTGCCAGCAGCTTAGCCCGGACTAGCACTACAACCGGGGAGACCCCGTACTTC. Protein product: CASSLARTSTTTGETPYF. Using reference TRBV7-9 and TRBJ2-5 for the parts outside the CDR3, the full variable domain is DTGVSQNPRHKITKRGQNVTFRCDPISEHNRLYWYRQTLGQGPEFLTYFQNEAQLEKSRLLSDRFSAERPKGSFSTLEIQRTEQGDSAMYLCASSLARTSTTTGETPYFGPGTRLLVL.

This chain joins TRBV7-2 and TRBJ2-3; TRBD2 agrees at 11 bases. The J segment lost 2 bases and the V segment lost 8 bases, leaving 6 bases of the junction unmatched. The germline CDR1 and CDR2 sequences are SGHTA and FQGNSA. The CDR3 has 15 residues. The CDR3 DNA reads TGTGCCAGCGGCCTAGCGGGAGGAAACACAGATACGCAGTATTTT. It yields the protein CASGLAGGNTDTQYF.

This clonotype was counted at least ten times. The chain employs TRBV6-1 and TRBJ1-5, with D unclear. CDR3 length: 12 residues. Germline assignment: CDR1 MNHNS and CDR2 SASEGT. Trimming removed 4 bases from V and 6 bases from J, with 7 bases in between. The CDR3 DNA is TGTGCCAGCAGTGTGTGGGGTCAGCCCCAGCATTTT. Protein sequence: CASSVWGQPQHF.

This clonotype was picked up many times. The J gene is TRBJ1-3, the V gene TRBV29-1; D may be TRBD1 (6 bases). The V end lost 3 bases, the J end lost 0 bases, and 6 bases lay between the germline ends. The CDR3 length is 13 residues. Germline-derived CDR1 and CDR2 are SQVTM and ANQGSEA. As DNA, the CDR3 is TGCAGCGTTGAGGACAGCTCTGGAAACACCATATATTTT. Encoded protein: CSVEDSSGNTIYF.

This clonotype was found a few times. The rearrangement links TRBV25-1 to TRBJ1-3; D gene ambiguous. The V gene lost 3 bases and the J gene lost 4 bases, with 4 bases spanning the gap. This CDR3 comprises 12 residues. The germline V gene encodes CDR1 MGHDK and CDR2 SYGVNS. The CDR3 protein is CASSDRGNTIYF. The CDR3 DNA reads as TGTGCCAGCAGTGATCGGGGAAACACCATATATTTT.

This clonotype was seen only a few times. The CDR3 nucleotides read TGTGCCAGCAGAGGAGAGGGAGCATCCTACGAGCAGTACTTC. Translating gives CASRGEGASYEQYF. The rearrangement joins TRBV6-1 to TRBJ2-7, with D possibly matching TRBD2 (5 bases). Between the trimmed V and J ends, which lost 6 bases and 1 base, there was a span of 13 bases. CDR1 is MNHNS and CDR2 is SASEGT in the germline V gene. The CDR3 is 14 residues long.

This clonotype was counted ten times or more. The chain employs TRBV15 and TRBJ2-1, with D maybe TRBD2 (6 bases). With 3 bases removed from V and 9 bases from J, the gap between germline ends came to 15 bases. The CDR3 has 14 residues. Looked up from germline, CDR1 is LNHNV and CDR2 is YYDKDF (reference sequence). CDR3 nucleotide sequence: TGTGCCACCAGCAGTGCTATTAGCGGCGGTGAGCAGTTCTTC. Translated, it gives CATSSAISGGEQFF.

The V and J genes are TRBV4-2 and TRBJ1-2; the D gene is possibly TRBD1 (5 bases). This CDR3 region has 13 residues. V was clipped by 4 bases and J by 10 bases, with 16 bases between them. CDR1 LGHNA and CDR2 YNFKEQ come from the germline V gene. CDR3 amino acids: CASSPADTQFYTF. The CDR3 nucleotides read TGTGCCAGCAGCCCCGCGGACACCCAGTTCTACACCTTC.

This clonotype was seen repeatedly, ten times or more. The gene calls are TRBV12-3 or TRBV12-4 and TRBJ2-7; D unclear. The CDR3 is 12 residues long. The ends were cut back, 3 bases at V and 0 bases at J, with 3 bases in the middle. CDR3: CASSFNSYEQYF. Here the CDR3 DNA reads TGTGCCAGCAGTTTTAACTCCTACGAGCAGTACTTC.